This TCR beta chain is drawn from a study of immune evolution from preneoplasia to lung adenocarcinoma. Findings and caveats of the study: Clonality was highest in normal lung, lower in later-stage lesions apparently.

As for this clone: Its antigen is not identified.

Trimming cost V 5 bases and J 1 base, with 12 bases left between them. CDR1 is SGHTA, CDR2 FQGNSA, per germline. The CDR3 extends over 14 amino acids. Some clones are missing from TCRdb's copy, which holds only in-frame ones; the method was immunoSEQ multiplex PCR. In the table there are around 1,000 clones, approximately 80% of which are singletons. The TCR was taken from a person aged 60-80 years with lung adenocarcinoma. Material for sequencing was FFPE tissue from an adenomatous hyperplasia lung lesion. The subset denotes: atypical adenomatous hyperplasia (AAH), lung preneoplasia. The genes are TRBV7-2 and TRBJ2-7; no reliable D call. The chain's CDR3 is CASSLGVQSYEQYF. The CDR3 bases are TGTGCCAGCAGCCTCGGTGTCCAATCCTACGAGCAGTACTTC.